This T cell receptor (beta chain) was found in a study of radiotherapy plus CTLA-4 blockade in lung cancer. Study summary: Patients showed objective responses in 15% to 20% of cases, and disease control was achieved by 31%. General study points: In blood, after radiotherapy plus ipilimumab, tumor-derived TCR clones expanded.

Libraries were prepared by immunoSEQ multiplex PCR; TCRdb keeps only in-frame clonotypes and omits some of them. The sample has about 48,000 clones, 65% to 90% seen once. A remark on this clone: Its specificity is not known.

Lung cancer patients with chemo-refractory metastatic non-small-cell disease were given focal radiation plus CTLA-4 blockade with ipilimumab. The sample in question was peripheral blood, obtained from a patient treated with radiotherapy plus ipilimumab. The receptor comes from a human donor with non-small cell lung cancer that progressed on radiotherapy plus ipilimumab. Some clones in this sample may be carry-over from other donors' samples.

CDR3 in DNA: TGTGCCAGCAGTCTGGGACTAGCGGGCGCTTACAATGAGCAGTTCTTC. Translating it yields CASSLGLAGAYNEQFF. The chain carries TRBV27 and TRBJ2-1; 12 nucleotides line up with TRBD2. V shed 5 bases and J 4 bases; nucleotides not matched to a gene: 6. In germline, CDR1 is MNHEY, CDR2 SMNVEV (reference sequence). The CDR3 has 16 amino acids.